This is a list of T cell receptor beta chains from one sample in a study of blood T cell repertoires in COVID-19. Sequencing was performed with immunoSEQ multiplex PCR; in TCRdb, only in-frame clones are kept and a portion is missing. The sample lists 130,000 or so clones, 55% to 75% occurring once. What was sequenced was peripheral blood. These receptor sequences come from a woman in her sixties or seventies with acute or convalescent COVID-19. Each CDR3 is given with its conserved first and last residue. Each record gives: CDR3 protein, CDR3 DNA, J gene, D gene, V gene, clone size. A D gene is named only where the DNA matches it firmly. Size tells how often a clone was seen (once, few, many) or the class of an expanded clone, and some rows leave it out.

CDR3 protein: CASSLGGVRGYTF; CDR3 DNA: TGCGCCAGCAGCCTGGGGGGGGTGAGAGGCTACACCTTC; J gene: TRBJ1-2; D gene: NA; V gene: TRBV4-3; clone size: NA
CDR3 protein: CASSWTGGNQPQHF; CDR3 DNA: TGTGCCAGCAGCTGGACAGGGGGCAATCAGCCCCAGCATTTT; J gene: TRBJ1-5; D gene: TRBD1; V gene: TRBV6-5; clone size: NA
CDR3 protein: CASSSGLNEKLFF; CDR3 DNA: TGTGCCAGCAGCTCGGGACTTAATGAAAAACTGTTTTTT; J gene: TRBJ1-4; D gene: NA; V gene: TRBV12-3/TRBV12-4; clone size: NA
CDR3 protein: CSALAEASTEAFF; CDR3 DNA: TGCAGCGCCCTCGCGGAAGCCAGCACTGAAGCTTTCTTT; J gene: TRBJ1-1; D gene: NA; V gene: TRBV29-1; clone size: few
CDR3 protein: CASSFLTSGTHNEQFF; CDR3 DNA: TGTGCCAGCAGTTTCTTGACTAGCGGGACTCACAATGAGCAGTTCTTC; J gene: TRBJ2-1; D gene: TRBD2; V gene: TRBV6-5; clone size: NA
CDR3 protein: CASSHPIGRVGANVLTF; CDR3 DNA: TGTGCCAGCAGCCATCCTATCGGCAGGGTGGGGGCCAACGTCCTGACTTTC; J gene: TRBJ2-6; D gene: NA; V gene: TRBV3-1/TRBV3-2; clone size: medium-sized
CDR3 protein: CASSPRTSMGGEQYF; CDR3 DNA: TGCGCCAGCAGCCCAAGGACTAGCATGGGGGGCGAGCAGTACTTC; J gene: TRBJ2-7; D gene: TRBD2; V gene: TRBV5-1; clone size: NA
CDR3 protein: CASSSPLRSGYTGELFF; CDR3 DNA: TGTGCCAGCAGTTCTCCACTTCGTAGCGGTTACACCGGGGAGCTGTTTTTT; J gene: TRBJ2-2; D gene: NA; V gene: TRBV27; clone size: NA
CDR3 protein: CASSPETGRVGNQPQHF; CDR3 DNA: TGTGCCAGTAGTCCAGAAACAGGGCGGGTAGGGAATCAGCCCCAGCATTTT; J gene: TRBJ1-5; D gene: NA; V gene: TRBV19; clone size: NA
CDR3 protein: CASSETGEGSSGANVLTF; CDR3 DNA: TGTGCCAGCAGTGAAACAGGGGAAGGGTCCTCTGGGGCCAACGTCCTGACTTTC; J gene: TRBJ2-6; D gene: TRBD1; V gene: TRBV6-1; clone size: NA
CDR3 protein: CASSLADSWLRYTF; CDR3 DNA: TGTGCCAGCAGCTTGGCCGACAGTTGGCTTCGCTACACCTTC; J gene: TRBJ1-2; D gene: NA; V gene: TRBV5-4; clone size: NA
CDR3 protein: CASGLDTRPTFF; CDR3 DNA: TGTGCTAGTGGTTTGGATACTCGCCCCACGTTCTTC; J gene: TRBJ2-1; D gene: NA; V gene: TRBV12-5; clone size: few
CDR3 protein: CASSEPTEGAGNTIYF; CDR3 DNA: TGTGCCAGCAGTGAACCGACAGAAGGTGCTGGAAACACCATATATTTT; J gene: TRBJ1-3; D gene: NA; V gene: TRBV6-1; clone size: NA
CDR3 protein: CASSLSMRQMNTEAFF; CDR3 DNA: TGTGCCAGCAGCTTGTCTATGAGACAGATGAACACTGAAGCTTTCTTT; J gene: TRBJ1-1; D gene: NA; V gene: TRBV7-8; clone size: few
CDR3 protein: CASITPGVVIEF; CDR3 DNA: TGTGCCAGCATTACCCCGGGGGTGGTAATCGAATTC; J gene: TRBJ2-7; D gene: NA; V gene: TRBV28; clone size: NA
CDR3 protein: CASSSPSSGSREQFF; CDR3 DNA: TGTGCCAGCAGTTCCCCGTCTAGCGGGAGTCGTGAGCAGTTCTTC; J gene: TRBJ2-1; D gene: TRBD2; V gene: TRBV6-5; clone size: NA
CDR3 protein: CASSVSGHYNSPLHF; CDR3 DNA: TGTGCCAGCAGCGTTTCGGGACATTATAATTCACCCCTCCACTTT; J gene: TRBJ1-6; D gene: NA; V gene: TRBV9; clone size: NA
CDR3 protein: CASSEDTGWDLRQYF; CDR3 DNA: TGTGCCAGCAGTGAAGACACAGGGTGGGACCTACGGCAGTACTTC; J gene: TRBJ2-7; D gene: NA; V gene: TRBV6-4; clone size: NA
CDR3 protein: CASTQAGGPTDTQYF; CDR3 DNA: TGTGCCAGCACACAAGCGGGGGGGCCTACAGATACGCAGTATTTT; J gene: TRBJ2-3; D gene: TRBD2; V gene: TRBV3-1/TRBV3-2; clone size: NA
CDR3 protein: CASSQGAGGQTYEQYF; CDR3 DNA: TGCGCCAGCAGCCAAGGGGCGGGGGGGCAAACCTACGAGCAGTACTTC; J gene: TRBJ2-7; D gene: TRBD2; V gene: TRBV4-3; clone size: once
CDR3 protein: CASSLGSGGDSPLHF; CDR3 DNA: TGTGCCAGCAGCTTAGGCTCAGGGGGAGATTCACCCCTCCACTTT; J gene: TRBJ1-6; D gene: TRBD1; V gene: TRBV7-9; clone size: NA
CDR3 protein: CATISAEGSDGYTF; CDR3 DNA: TGTGCCACCATCTCAGCAGAGGGCTCGGATGGCTACACCTTC; J gene: TRBJ1-2; D gene: NA; V gene: TRBV15; clone size: NA
CDR3 protein: CASSQYRGGNTEAFF; CDR3 DNA: TGTGCCAGCAGCCAATACAGGGGTGGGAACACTGAAGCTTTCTTT; J gene: TRBJ1-1; D gene: TRBD1; V gene: TRBV3-1/TRBV3-2; clone size: NA
CDR3 protein: CASSLWTNINEKLFF; CDR3 DNA: TGTGCCAGCAGTTTATGGACAAATATAAATGAAAAACTGTTTTTT; J gene: TRBJ1-4; D gene: NA; V gene: TRBV28; clone size: NA
CDR3 protein: CASTAINQPQHF; CDR3 DNA: TGTGCCAGCACCGCTATAAATCAGCCCCAGCATTTT; J gene: TRBJ1-5; D gene: NA; V gene: TRBV6-4; clone size: NA
CDR3 protein: CASSPSGYSYEQYF; CDR3 DNA: TGTGCCAGCAGCCCGTCAGGGTACTCCTACGAGCAGTACTTC; J gene: TRBJ2-7; D gene: NA; V gene: TRBV9; clone size: many
CDR3 protein: CASSNQQGSGGTDTQYF; CDR3 DNA: TGTGCCAGCAGCAACCAACAGGGGTCGGGGGGCACAGATACGCAGTATTTT; J gene: TRBJ2-3; D gene: NA; V gene: TRBV21-1; clone size: once
CDR3 protein: CATSETGRTDTQYF; CDR3 DNA: TGTGCCACCAGTGAAACCGGGAGAACAGATACGCAGTATTTT; J gene: TRBJ2-3; D gene: NA; V gene: TRBV24-1; clone size: NA
CDR3 protein: CASSRGTDYEKLFF; CDR3 DNA: TGTGCCAGCAGCCGCGGGACGGACTATGAAAAACTGTTTTTT; J gene: TRBJ1-4; D gene: NA; V gene: TRBV4-2; clone size: NA
CDR3 protein: CASRDRSYGYTF; CDR3 DNA: TGTGCCAGCCGGGACAGAAGCTATGGCTACACCTTC; J gene: TRBJ1-2; D gene: TRBD1; V gene: TRBV7-2; clone size: NA
CDR3 protein: CASSLGRLDEKLFF; CDR3 DNA: TGTGCCAGCAGCTTGGGCCGCCTTGATGAAAAACTGTTTTTT; J gene: TRBJ1-4; D gene: NA; V gene: TRBV11-2; clone size: NA
CDR3 protein: CASSYSQGSSYEQYF; CDR3 DNA: TGTGCCAGCAGTTACTCACAGGGGAGCTCCTACGAGCAGTACTTC; J gene: TRBJ2-7; D gene: TRBD1; V gene: TRBV6-5; clone size: NA
CDR3 protein: CASSEGQGRTDTQYF; CDR3 DNA: TGTGCCAGCAGTGAAGGACAGGGTCGCACAGATACGCAGTATTTT; J gene: TRBJ2-3; D gene: TRBD1; V gene: TRBV2; clone size: NA
CDR3 protein: CASSLDRGNSPLHF; CDR3 DNA: TGTGCCAGTAGCCTTGACAGGGGCAATTCACCCCTCCACTTT; J gene: TRBJ1-6; D gene: TRBD1; V gene: TRBV19; clone size: NA
CDR3 protein: CASSYRDNNSPLHF; CDR3 DNA: TGTGCCAGCAGCTACAGGGATAACAATTCACCCCTCCACTTT; J gene: TRBJ1-6; D gene: NA; V gene: TRBV5-4; clone size: NA
CDR3 protein: CASTPGVTQYF; CDR3 DNA: TGTGCCAGCACCCCCGGGGTTACGCAGTATTTT; J gene: TRBJ2-3; D gene: NA; V gene: TRBV12-3/TRBV12-4; clone size: NA
CDR3 protein: CASSFALAGGYEQYF; CDR3 DNA: TGTGCCAGCAGTTTCGCACTAGCGGGAGGCTACGAGCAGTACTTC; J gene: TRBJ2-7; D gene: TRBD2; V gene: TRBV28; clone size: NA
CDR3 protein: CASSYSLSYEQYF; CDR3 DNA: TGTGCCAGCAGTTACAGCCTCTCCTACGAGCAGTACTTC; J gene: TRBJ2-7; D gene: NA; V gene: TRBV2; clone size: NA
CDR3 protein: CASSSPGTLSYEQYF; CDR3 DNA: TGTGCCAGCAGCTCCCCCGGGACTCTTTCCTACGAGCAGTACTTC; J gene: TRBJ2-7; D gene: NA; V gene: TRBV7-2; clone size: NA
CDR3 protein: CASSQGQGKNSPLHF; CDR3 DNA: TGTGCCAGCAGCCAGGGACAGGGGAAGAATTCACCCCTCCACTTT; J gene: TRBJ1-6; D gene: TRBD1; V gene: TRBV14; clone size: NA
CDR3 protein: CASSFDPSSYEQYF; CDR3 DNA: TGTGCCAGCAGCTTCGACCCTAGCAGCTACGAGCAGTACTTC; J gene: TRBJ2-7; D gene: NA; V gene: TRBV11-1; clone size: NA
CDR3 protein: CASSEFGQGLYNSPLHF; CDR3 DNA: TGTGCCAGCAGTGAATTCGGACAGGGCCTCTATAATTCACCCCTCCACTTT; J gene: TRBJ1-6; D gene: TRBD1; V gene: TRBV6-1; clone size: NA
CDR3 protein: CSVGSGGEGNEQFF; CDR3 DNA: TGCAGCGTTGGATCAGGGGGAGAGGGCAATGAGCAGTTCTTC; J gene: TRBJ2-1; D gene: TRBD1; V gene: TRBV29-1; clone size: NA
CDR3 protein: CASSLSPGQGSYGYTF; CDR3 DNA: TGTGCCAGCAGCCTAAGTCCGGGACAGGGGTCCTATGGCTACACCTTC; J gene: TRBJ1-2; D gene: TRBD1; V gene: TRBV5-5; clone size: NA
CDR3 protein: CASSEGQGAGELFF; CDR3 DNA: TGTGCCAGCAGTGAAGGGCAGGGGGCCGGGGAGCTGTTTTTT; J gene: TRBJ2-2; D gene: TRBD1; V gene: TRBV6-1; clone size: NA
CDR3 protein: CASSPILATGELFF; CDR3 DNA: TGTGCCAGTAGTCCAATCCTAGCCACCGGGGAGCTGTTTTTT; J gene: TRBJ2-2; D gene: NA; V gene: TRBV19; clone size: few
CDR3 protein: CASQGAGNSPLHF; CDR3 DNA: TGTGCCAGCCAGGGGGCGGGTAATTCACCCCTCCACTTT; J gene: TRBJ1-6; D gene: TRBD1; V gene: TRBV7-2; clone size: NA
CDR3 protein: CASQRGGTDTQYF; CDR3 DNA: TGTGCCAGTCAGCGGGGGGGCACAGATACGCAGTATTTT; J gene: TRBJ2-3; D gene: TRBD2; V gene: TRBV10-3; clone size: NA
CDR3 protein: CASSQERQGLNFYGYTF; CDR3 DNA: TGCGCCAGCAGCCAAGAACGCCAGGGACTCAATTTCTATGGCTACACCTTC; J gene: TRBJ1-2; D gene: NA; V gene: TRBV4-1; clone size: NA
CDR3 protein: CASRNPRSGNTIYF; CDR3 DNA: TGTGCCAGCAGAAATCCTCGCTCTGGAAACACCATATATTTT; J gene: TRBJ1-3; D gene: NA; V gene: TRBV5-4; clone size: NA
CDR3 protein: CAISVGTGYGYTF; CDR3 DNA: TGTGCCATCAGTGTCGGGACAGGGTATGGCTACACCTTC; J gene: TRBJ1-2; D gene: TRBD1; V gene: TRBV10-3; clone size: NA
CDR3 protein: CASSLEGQSSYEQYF; CDR3 DNA: TGTGCCAGCAGCTTAGAGGGACAGAGCTCCTACGAGCAGTACTTC; J gene: TRBJ2-7; D gene: TRBD1; V gene: TRBV7-2; clone size: few